In this sample, the clone carrying this T cell receptor beta chain turned up a few times. Antigen unknown. This CDR3 is built from 11 residues. Germline V gene lookup returns CDR1 DFQATT and CDR2 SNEGSKA (reference sequence). Trimming removed 6 bases at V and 4 bases at J, with 8 bases between. Library preparation for TCR beta used quantitative 5'-RACE with molecular barcodes. TCRdb re-derived calls from the 5' RACE reads in MiXCR, one entry per CDR3 protein. Altogether about 840,000 distinct CDR3 sequences are present, 12% being singletons, with the ten largest covering under 0.6%. The data belong to a study of CD8 T cells in ankylosing spondylitis. Findings and limits, study-wide: What appeared characteristic of ankylosing spondylitis blood was a TCR beta motif of seven to nine highly homologous variants.

The material sequenced was blood, either unsorted or a sorted T cell fraction (not recorded which). This clonotype was obtained from a male donor with ankylosing spondylitis. The genes are TRBV20-1 and TRBJ2-3; D is undetermined. As DNA, the CDR3 is TGCAGTGCCAATGAAGCAGATACGCAGTATTTT. Translating gives CSANEADTQYF.